Below are 9 T cell receptor beta chains sequenced from a single sample in a study of cytomegalovirus exposure and HLA in healthy donors. The PCR ran on 60 Vbeta and 13 Jbeta primers. Assay used: immunoSEQ multiplex PCR; TCRdb lists only in-frame clones, some missing. The sample includes 210,000 or so clones, 65% to 85% of them seen just once. The specimen sequenced was PBMCs. Receptors were obtained from a boy aged 2 to 10 in good health and CMV-seronegative.

The chain uses TRBV5-5 and TRBJ1-6; 7 bases are shared with TRBD1. From germline, CDR1 is SGHKS and CDR2 YYEKEE (reference sequence). With V trimmed by 4 bases and J by 4 bases, 8 bases remained unmatched. The CDR3 runs to 16 residues. The CDR3 loop reads CASSVRDRSYNSPLHF. The CDR3 DNA is TGTGCCAGCAGCGTCCGGGACAGATCATATAATTCACCCCTCCACTTT.

This rearrangement joins TRBV2 to TRBJ2-3; D possibly corresponds to TRBD1 (5 bases). V lost 2 bases and J lost 11, with 8 bases in between. Germline V gene data show CDR1 as SNHLY and CDR2 as FYNNEI. The length of the CDR3 is 11 residues. CDR3 residues: CASSERGGQYF. In DNA form, the CDR3 reads TGTGCCAGCAGTGAAAGGGGTGGGCAGTATTTT. Full variable domain (missing parts from reference TRBV2 and TRBJ2-3): EPEVTQTPSHQVTQMGQEVILRCVPISNHLYFYWYRQILGQKVEFLVSFYNNEISEKSEIFDDQFSVERPDGSNFTLKIRSTKLEDSAMYFCASSERGGQYFGPGTRLTVL.

This chain uses TRBV7-9 with TRBJ1-1; D may be TRBD1 (5 bases). This CDR3 has 11 residues. Germline V gene lookup returns CDR1 SEHNR and CDR2 FQNEAQ (reference sequence). The V gene lost 9 bases and the J gene lost 6 bases, with 11 bases spanning the gap. The CDR3 reads CASGLGAEAFF. CDR3 sequence (DNA): TGTGCCAGTGGATTAGGGGCTGAAGCTTTCTTT.

The chain has TRBV6-5 and TRBJ1-4; TRBD1 matches at 8 bases. Germline CDR1 reads MNHEY; CDR2 reads SVGAGI. V lost 4 bases, J lost 8 bases, and 6 bases stayed unmatched. CDR3 length: 14 residues. The CDR3 loop is CASSSGQAQEKLFF. CDR3 in DNA: TGTGCCAGCAGTTCGGGACAGGCGCAGGAAAAACTGTTTTTT.

This chain connects TRBV4-1 to TRBJ2-5; D is perhaps TRBD2 (5 bases). The CDR3 has 14 amino acids. The V and J ends lost 5 bases and 4 bases respectively, with 14 bases between them. Per germline, CDR1 MGHRA and CDR2 YSYEKL. The DNA of the CDR3 is TGCGCCAGCAGCGTTCCCGGGGTAGGAGAGACCCAGTACTTC. Encoded protein: CASSVPGVGETQYF.

V is TRBV30 and J is TRBJ2-3, with a possible D match to TRBD2 (6 bases). CDR3 length equals 15 residues. Germline CDR1 reads GTSNPN; CDR2 reads SVGIG (reference sequence). The V end was cut by 3 bases, the J end by 6 bases, with 19 bases between. CDR3 in amino acids: CAWRTGLGIKDTQYF. The CDR3, as DNA: TGTGCCTGGAGGACGGGACTGGGGATTAAGGATACGCAGTATTTT.

This rearrangement joins TRBV2 to TRBJ2-3; no firm D call. The germline CDR1 and CDR2 sequences are SNHLY and FYNNEI. Deletions cut 10 bases from V and 0 bases from J, with 8 bases between. There are 12 residues in the CDR3. The chain's CDR3 is CANQLSTDTQYF. The CDR3 DNA reads TGTGCCAACCAACTAAGCACAGATACGCAGTATTTT.

The chain links TRBV5-5 to TRBJ1-2; 8 nucleotides agree with TRBD1. Germline CDR1 is SGHKS and CDR2 is YYEKEE (reference sequence). The CDR3 has 15 residues. The trim removed 4 bases at V and 1 base at J, leaving 6 bases unmatched. The CDR3 spells CASSQGQVINYGYTF. The CDR3 coding sequence is TGTGCCAGCAGCCAGGGACAGGTGATTAACTATGGCTACACCTTC.

Of note for this clone: The junction does not match germline at one end; this may be a read error. V and J are TRBV30 and TRBJ1-1, with TRBD1 matching 10 bases. Germline V lookup: CDR1 GTSNPN, CDR2 SVGIG (reference sequence). The CDR3 extends over 14 amino acids. The CDR3 DNA follows: TGTGCCTGGAGCCGACAGGGGGCTGGCACTGAAACTTTCTTT. It codes for CAWSRQGAGTETFF.